Shown below are 19 T cell receptor beta chains from a single sample sequenced in a study of blood T cells in healthy people across ages. With a J-beta primer mix and a sample-barcoded 5' primer, a second PCR ran 7 to 11 cycles. TCRdb passed the 5' RACE reads through MiXCR, listing each CDR3 protein once. The repertoire holds some 1.4 million distinct CDR3 sequences, with roughly 40% as singletons. The sample was blood. The source of these receptors is a woman aged 18-29 years in good health.

The V gene is TRBV6-4, the J gene TRBJ1-2; D not resolved. Trimming took off 0 bases at V and 8 bases at J, with 4 bases between the two ends. The CDR3 is 11 residues long. Germline CDR1 is MRHNA and CDR2 is SNTAGT. The CDR3 DNA is TGTGCCAGCAGTGACTCTGGCGGCTACACCTTC. Its translation is CASSDSGGYTF.

The V gene is TRBV5-5, the J gene TRBJ1-2, with 7 positions matching TRBD1. The J segment lost 8 bases and the V segment lost 4 bases, leaving 11 bases of the junction unmatched. The CDR3 runs 14 residues. CDR1 SGHKS and CDR2 YYEKEE come from the germline V gene (reference sequence). The CDR3 DNA follows: TGTGCCAGCAGCACAGGGACAGCTTTTATGGGCTACACCTTC. Translated, it gives CASSTGTAFMGYTF.

In nucleotides, the CDR3 is TGTGCCAGCAGTTCCGGTACTATGTCCTACGAGCAGTACTTC. Encoded protein: CASSSGTMSYEQYF. The chain carries TRBV27 and TRBJ2-7; D is uncertain. The CDR3 contains 14 residues. Germline CDR1 MNHEY, CDR2 SMNVEV (reference sequence). The V gene lost 4 bases and the J gene lost 1 base, with 11 bases spanning the gap.

The V call is TRBV7-9, the J call TRBJ2-1; perhaps TRBD2 as D (5 bases). This CDR3 has 10 amino acids. Germline V CDR1 and CDR2: SEHNR, FQNEAQ (reference sequence). Between the trimmed V and J ends, which lost 6 bases and 8 bases, there was a span of 5 bases. DNA of the CDR3: TGTGCCAGCAGGAGGGATGAGCAGTTCTTC. Translated, it gives CASRRDEQFF. The variable domain in full, with the rest retrieved from reference TRBV7-9 and TRBJ2-1, is DTGVSQNPRHKITKRGQNVTFRCDPISEHNRLYWYRQTLGQGPEFLTYFQNEAQLEKSRLLSDRFSAERPKGSFSTLEIQRTEQGDSAMYLCASRRDEQFFGPGTRLTVL.

This clonotype was seen a few times. V is TRBV24-1 and J is TRBJ2-7; D unresolved. CDR1 and CDR2 (germline): KGHDR, SFDVKD. This CDR3 has 16 amino acids. V was cut by 0 bases and J by 1 base, with 12 bases left in between. CDR3 in DNA: TGTGCCACCAGTGATTTGATTACGATTACGTCCTACGAGCAGTACTTC. It yields the protein CATSDLITITSYEQYF.

This clonotype was seen a handful of times. CDR3 sequence: CASSPKGDTAWYEQYF. CDR3 nucleotides: TGTGCCAGCAGTCCCAAGGGGGACACCGCTTGGTACGAGCAGTACTTC. The chain combines TRBV12-3 or TRBV12-4 with TRBJ2-7, with D possibly being TRBD1 (6 bases). Trimming pared 5 bases from V and 4 bases from J, leaving 21 bases between. CDR3 size: 16 residues.

The rearrangement joins TRBV27 to TRBJ1-6, with a possible D match to TRBD1 (5 bases). CDR3 length equals 14 residues. The germline V gene has CDR1 MNHEY and CDR2 SMNVEV (reference sequence). Trimming removed 1 base from V and 5 bases from J, with 6 bases in between. This chain's CDR3 is CASSLWGDNSPLHF. The CDR3 DNA reads as TGTGCCAGCAGTTTATGGGGGGATAATTCACCCCTCCACTTT.

This clonotype came up a few times. The V and J genes are TRBV20-1 and TRBJ2-6; D ambiguous. The V gene lost 2 bases and the J gene lost 2 bases, with 7 bases spanning the gap. CDR1 DFQATT and CDR2 SNEGSKA come from the germline V gene (reference sequence). The CDR3 consists of 14 residues. The CDR3 region has the DNA TGCAGTGCTAGATCTGGGGCTGGGGCCAACGTCCTGACTTTC. Encoded protein: CSARSGAGANVLTF.

To note about this clonotype: The junction shows a germline mismatch at one end, possibly a read error. V gene TRBV14 combines with J gene TRBJ2-1; D uncertain. This CDR3 is built from 16 residues. In germline, CDR1 is SGHDN, CDR2 FVKESK. CDR3 sequence: CASNQVTVSSYNEQFF. CDR3 nucleotide sequence: TGTGCCAGCAACCAAGTGACGGTGAGCTCCTACAATGAGCAGTTCTTC.

Note on this clonotype: The junction shows a germline mismatch at one end, possibly a read error. The chain employs TRBV10-3 and TRBJ2-5; 8 nucleotides line up with TRBD2. The J call may be in error: the DNA end matches TRBJ2-7 better. Germline CDR1 is ENHRY and CDR2 is SYGVKD. The CDR3 extends over 16 amino acids. The CDR3 protein is CAIGESGRGVYYEQYF. CDR3 nucleotides: TGTGCCATCGGTGAGTCGGGGCGGGGGGTTTACTACGAGCAGTACTTC.

This clonotype occurred once. The genes are TRBV25-1 and TRBJ2-1; a possible D gene is TRBD2 (6 bases). CDR3 size: 17 residues. The germline V and J ends were trimmed by 0 bases and 0 bases, with 12 bases remaining between them. The V gene's germline CDR1 is MGHDK and CDR2 SYGVNS. The CDR3, as DNA: TGTGCCAGCAGTGAATATCGGGGGACCACCTCCTACAATGAGCAGTTCTTC. Its protein product is CASSEYRGTTSYNEQFF.

This clonotype was counted a few times. The chain combines TRBV20-1 with TRBJ2-7; 12 nucleotides line up with TRBD1. Germline assignment: CDR1 DFQATT and CDR2 SNEGSKA (reference sequence). This CDR3 has 15 amino acids. The V gene end was trimmed by 4 bases and the J gene end by 4 bases; junction bases not matched to a gene: 8. CDR3 in DNA: TGCAGTGCTACAACCGGGACAGGGGGCTCGTACGAGCAGTACTTC. Its protein is CSATTGTGGSYEQYF.

Comments on this clonotype: Since a much larger clone is just one base distant, this may be a read error. V is TRBV10-3 and J is TRBJ2-5; D could derive from TRBD1 or TRBD2 (5 bases each). The J call is doubtful: the DNA matches TRBJ2-1 better. Germline CDR1 reads ENHRY; CDR2 reads SYGVKD. This CDR3 is built from 14 residues. The CDR3 loop is CAISESTGQETQFF. The DNA of the CDR3 is TGTGCCATCAGTGAGTCTACGGGGCAAGAGACCCAGTTCTTC.

V usage is TRBV28 and J usage is TRBJ1-2; 9 bases are shared with TRBD1. The germline V gene encodes CDR1 MDHEN and CDR2 SYDVKM. CDR3 length: 17 residues. V shed 7 bases, J shed 4 bases, and the junction held 16 bases outside the gene matches. The CDR3 loop is CASTDPGQGLGGYGYTF. The CDR3 DNA is TGTGCCAGCACCGATCCGGGACAGGGATTGGGTGGCTATGGCTACACCTTC.

The sample holds a few counts of this clonotype. This chain links TRBV20-1 with TRBJ2-3; D is perhaps TRBD1 or TRBD2 (6 bases each). The ends were cut back, 5 bases at V and 3 bases at J, with 30 bases in the middle. The CDR3 has 19 amino acids. CDR1 and CDR2 from the germline V gene are DFQATT and SNEGSKA (reference sequence). CDR3 loop: CSASRRGKGGTGATDTQYF. CDR3 bases: TGCAGTGCTTCTCGGAGGGGCAAGGGGGGCACAGGAGCTACAGATACGCAGTATTTT.

V is TRBV20-1 and J is TRBJ2-1, with D unresolved. Germline-derived CDR1 and CDR2 are DFQATT and SNEGSKA (reference sequence). This CDR3 is 14 amino acids long. Trimming cost V 6 bases and J 0 bases, with 12 bases left between them. CDR3 in DNA: TGCAGTGCAACCGGACGGAGCTCCTACAATGAGCAGTTCTTC. This sequence encodes CSATGRSSYNEQFF.

The CDR3 nucleotides are TGCAGCGTTGAAGAAGACGCCGGGACTAGCGGCGATGAGCAGTTCTTC. This translates into CSVEEDAGTSGDEQFF. This sequence joins TRBV29-1 and TRBJ2-1; TRBD2 agrees at 11 bases. Germline V gene data show CDR1 as SQVTM and CDR2 as ANQGSEA. The CDR3 is 16 amino acids. V dropped 0 bases and J dropped 8; count of bases not matched to a gene: 9.

V gene TRBV11-2 combines with J gene TRBJ2-1; TRBD1 might be the D (5 bases). V gave up 7 bases and J gave up 0 bases, with 16 bases separating them. Germline V gene lookup returns CDR1 SGHAT and CDR2 FQNNGV. This CDR3 has 16 residues. CDR3 amino acids: CASTDRQTNSYNEQFF. The CDR3 DNA is TGTGCCAGCACCGACAGACAGACGAACTCCTACAATGAGCAGTTCTTC.

The sample holds one count of this clonotype. This may arise from a read error, as a much more abundant clone is one base away. V and J are TRBV5-1 and TRBJ2-7; D is perhaps TRBD2 (5 bases). The CDR3 is 14 residues long. Germline V gene data show CDR1 as SGHRS and CDR2 as YFSETQ. The CDR3 spells CACSPGIQSYEQYF. The CDR3 DNA is TGCGCCTGCAGCCCGGGGATCCAGTCCTACGAGCAGTACTTC.